A selection of T cell receptor beta chains follows, all from one sample in a study of tissue T cells after allogeneic stem cell transplantation. Sequenced by immunoSEQ multiplex PCR; TCRdb stores in-frame clones only, minus some. The sample includes some 45,000 clones, roughly 90% of them seen just once. The sequences come from blood, collected before transplantation. These receptors all stem from a woman aged 35 to 70 who later had graft-versus-host disease after an allogeneic stem cell transplant. Both conserved end residues are part of each CDR3. A D gene is named only where the DNA matches it firmly. Size tells how often a clone was seen (once, few, many) or the class of an expanded clone, and some rows leave it out.

size	D	V	J	CDR3	DNA
NA	NA	TRBV7-7	TRBJ2-5	CASSLAVQETQYF	TGTGCTAGCAGCTTAGCTGTACAAGAGACCCAGTACTTC
NA	TRBD1	TRBV7-9	TRBJ2-1	CASSHPGQGGYEQFF	TGTGCCAGCAGCCATCCGGGACAGGGAGGGTATGAGCAGTTCTTC
NA	NA	TRBV11-3	TRBJ2-2	CASSPPTNTGELFF	TGTGCCAGCAGCCCGCCGACGAACACCGGGGAGCTGTTTTTT
NA	NA	TRBV2	TRBJ1-2	CASSTGSFYGYTF	TGTGCCAGCAGTACCGGGTCCTTTTATGGCTACACCTTC
NA	NA	TRBV7-5	TRBJ1-5	CARSLVLGPVDYSNQPQHF	TGTGCCAGAAGCTTAGTTCTGGGCCCCGTTGATTATAGCAATCAGCCCCAGCATTTT
NA	NA	TRBV5-1	TRBJ2-1	CASSFGGAEQFF	TGCGCCAGCAGCTTCGGGGGAGCTGAGCAGTTCTTC
NA	TRBD2	TRBV4-2	TRBJ2-2	CASSKRLAGGPTGELFF	TGTGCCAGCAGCAAAAGACTAGCGGGAGGGCCAACCGGGGAGCTGTTTTTT
NA	NA	TRBV11-2	TRBJ2-7	CASSLDPGEEQYF	TGTGCCAGCAGCTTAGATCCAGGGGAGGAGCAGTACTTC
once	TRBD2	TRBV9	TRBJ2-3	CASSEYPGGRADTQYF	TGTGCCAGCAGCGAGTACCCGGGAGGGCGGGCAGATACGCAGTATTTT
NA	NA	TRBV7-2	TRBJ2-1	CASSSAGQITYNEQFF	TGTGCCAGCAGCTCCGCGGGGCAGATAACCTACAATGAGCAGTTCTTC
NA	TRBD1	TRBV5-5	TRBJ1-5	CASSPDRVSGQPQHF	TGTGCCAGCAGCCCTGACAGGGTGAGCGGTCAGCCCCAGCATTTT
NA	NA	TRBV12-3/TRBV12-4	TRBJ2-5	CASSPQGLGTQYF	TGTGCCAGCAGTCCTCAGGGATTGGGGACCCAGTACTTC
NA	NA	TRBV28	TRBJ2-7	CASSRDVLGQYF	TGTGCCAGCAGTAGGGACGTTCTCGGGCAGTACTTC
NA	NA	TRBV6-2/TRBV6-3	TRBJ2-7	CASSSTARTAYEQYF	TGTGCCAGCAGTTCAACGGCCCGGACAGCCTACGAGCAGTACTTC
NA	NA	TRBV10-1	TRBJ1-1	CASSESRGGTEAFF	TGCGCCAGCAGTGAGTCGAGGGGTGGCACTGAAGCTTTCTTT
NA	TRBD1	TRBV14	TRBJ2-5	CASNRGYLETQYF	TGTGCCAGCAACAGGGGGTATTTGGAGACCCAGTACTTC
NA	TRBD1	TRBV9	TRBJ1-2	CASSENAGGDSQPYGYTF	TGTGCCAGCAGCGAGAACGCTGGAGGGGACAGTCAACCCTATGGCTACACCTTC
once	TRBD1	TRBV10-1	TRBJ2-5	CASSEMGQGRETQYF	TGCGCCAGCAGTGAGATGGGACAGGGTAGGGAGACCCAGTACTTC
NA	NA	TRBV27	TRBJ2-7	CASSFGLAYEQYF	TGTGCCAGCAGTTTTGGGCTAGCCTACGAGCAGTACTTC
NA	NA	TRBV29-1	TRBJ2-1	CSVSRGNEQFF	TGCAGCGTCTCCAGGGGTAATGAGCAGTTCTTC
NA	NA	TRBV11-2	TRBJ2-1	CASSLSAGTYNEQFF	TGTGCCAGCAGCTTATCGGCAGGGACCTACAATGAGCAGTTCTTC
NA	NA	TRBV5-8	TRBJ2-1	CASSYEQFF	TGTGCCAGCAGCTATGAGCAGTTCTTC
NA	NA	TRBV7-8	TRBJ1-6	CASSLGGGGSSYNSPLHF	TGTGCCAGCAGCTTAGGGGGTGGGGGCAGCTCCTATAATTCACCCCTCCACTTT
NA	NA	TRBV7-9	TRBJ2-7	CASSLGRDTGEQYF	TGTGCCAGCAGCTTAGGCCGCGACACAGGCGAGCAGTACTTC
NA	NA	TRBV5-6	TRBJ1-2	CASSPQGGNRLTDGYTF	TGTGCCAGCAGCCCTCAAGGGGGAAACCGATTAACGGATGGCTACACCTTC
NA	NA	TRBV4-3	TRBJ1-1	CASSQERSISTEAFF	TGCGCCAGCAGCCAAGAGAGAAGCATATCCACTGAAGCTTTCTTT
NA	TRBD1	TRBV4-1	TRBJ1-4	CASSPSRVGQLNEKLFF	TGCGCCAGCAGCCCATCGCGGGTGGGACAGCTTAATGAAAAACTGTTTTTT
NA	NA	TRBV6-5	TRBJ1-1	CASSYSTGKNTEAFF	TGTGCCAGCAGTTACTCGACGGGGAAGAACACTGAAGCTTTCTTT
NA	NA	TRBV27	TRBJ1-1	CASSLSGTANTEAFF	TGTGCCAGCAGTTTATCGGGGACGGCGAACACTGAAGCTTTCTTT
NA	NA	TRBV28	TRBJ2-7	CASMDTPTYEQYF	TGTGCCAGCATGGACACCCCCACCTACGAGCAGTACTTC
NA	NA	TRBV18	TRBJ2-6	CASFPGSGANVLTF	TGTGCCAGCTTCCCAGGGTCTGGGGCCAACGTCCTGACTTTC
NA	NA	TRBV27	TRBJ1-3	CASSLQSTGNTIYF	TGTGCCAGCAGTCTTCAGAGTACTGGAAACACCATATATTTT
NA	NA	TRBV2	TRBJ2-3	CASSEPGVGTDTQYF	TGTGCCAGCAGTGAACCAGGGGTGGGGACAGATACGCAGTATTTT
NA	NA	TRBV7-9	TRBJ2-7	CASSLQGYEQYF	TGTGCCAGCAGCCTACAGGGCTACGAGCAGTACTTC
NA	NA	TRBV18	TRBJ2-1	CASSPSLGPRNEQFF	TGTGCCAGCTCACCATCTCTGGGACCCCGGAATGAGCAGTTCTTC
NA	NA	TRBV5-4	TRBJ2-1	CASSLVSTYNEQFF	TGTGCCAGCAGCTTGGTCTCCACCTACAATGAGCAGTTCTTC
NA	NA	TRBV30	TRBJ1-6	CAWNQGHALVSYNSPLHF	TGTGCCTGGAACCAGGGGCACGCCTTAGTATCCTATAATTCACCCCTCCACTTT
once	NA	TRBV27	TRBJ1-1	CASSRRGLRWTEAFF	TGTGCCAGCAGTAGGCGAGGGTTAAGGTGGACTGAAGCTTTCTTT
NA	NA	TRBV6-4	TRBJ2-2	CASSDSTTGELFF	TGTGCCAGCAGTGACTCGACAACCGGGGAGCTGTTTTTT